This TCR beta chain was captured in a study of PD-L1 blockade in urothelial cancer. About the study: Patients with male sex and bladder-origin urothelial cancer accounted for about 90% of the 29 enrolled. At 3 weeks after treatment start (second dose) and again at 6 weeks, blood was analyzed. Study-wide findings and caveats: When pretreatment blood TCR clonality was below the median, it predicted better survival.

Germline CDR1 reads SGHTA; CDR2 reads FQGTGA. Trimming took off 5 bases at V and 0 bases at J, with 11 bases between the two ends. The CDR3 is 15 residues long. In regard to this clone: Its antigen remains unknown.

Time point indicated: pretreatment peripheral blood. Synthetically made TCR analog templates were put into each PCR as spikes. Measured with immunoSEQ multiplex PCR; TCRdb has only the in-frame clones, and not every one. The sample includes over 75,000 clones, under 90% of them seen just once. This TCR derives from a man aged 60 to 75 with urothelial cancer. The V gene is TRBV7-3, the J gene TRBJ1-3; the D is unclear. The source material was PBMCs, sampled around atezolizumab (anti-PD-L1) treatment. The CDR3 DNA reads TGTGCCAGCAGCCCGACTGTGAACTCTGGAAACACCATATATTTT. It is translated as CASSPTVNSGNTIYF. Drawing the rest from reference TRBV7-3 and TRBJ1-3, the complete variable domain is GAGVSQTPSNKVTEKGKYVELRCDPISGHTALYWYRQSLGQGPEFLIYFQGTGAADDSGLPNDRFFAVRPEGSVSTLKIQRTERGDSAVYLCASSPTVNSGNTIYFGEGSWLTVV.